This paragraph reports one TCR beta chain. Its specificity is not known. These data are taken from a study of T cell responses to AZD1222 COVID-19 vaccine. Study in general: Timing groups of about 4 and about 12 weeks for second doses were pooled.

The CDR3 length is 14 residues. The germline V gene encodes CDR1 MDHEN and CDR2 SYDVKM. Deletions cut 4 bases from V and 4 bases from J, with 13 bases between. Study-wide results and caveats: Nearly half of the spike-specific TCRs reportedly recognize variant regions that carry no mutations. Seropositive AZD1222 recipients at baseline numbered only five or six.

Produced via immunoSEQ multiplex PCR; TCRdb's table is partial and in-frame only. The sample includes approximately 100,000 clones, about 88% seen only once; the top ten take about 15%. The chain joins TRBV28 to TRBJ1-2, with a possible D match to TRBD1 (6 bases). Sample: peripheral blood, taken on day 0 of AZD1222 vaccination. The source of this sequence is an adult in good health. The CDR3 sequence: CASSYGPRGYGYTF. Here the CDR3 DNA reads TGTGCCAGCAGTTATGGGCCCAGGGGCTATGGCTACACCTTC.